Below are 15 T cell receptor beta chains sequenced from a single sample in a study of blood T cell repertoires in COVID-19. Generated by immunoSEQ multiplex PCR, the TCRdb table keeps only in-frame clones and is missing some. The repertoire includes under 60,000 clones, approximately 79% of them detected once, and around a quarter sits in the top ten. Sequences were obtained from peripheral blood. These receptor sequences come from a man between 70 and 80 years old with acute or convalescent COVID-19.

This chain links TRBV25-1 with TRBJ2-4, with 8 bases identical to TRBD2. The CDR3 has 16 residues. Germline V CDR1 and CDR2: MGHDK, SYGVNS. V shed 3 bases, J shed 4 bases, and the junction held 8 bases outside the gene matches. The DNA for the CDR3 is TGTGCCAGCAGTGATATCACTAGCGGAGGGAAAAACATTCAGTACTTC. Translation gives CASSDITSGGKNIQYF.

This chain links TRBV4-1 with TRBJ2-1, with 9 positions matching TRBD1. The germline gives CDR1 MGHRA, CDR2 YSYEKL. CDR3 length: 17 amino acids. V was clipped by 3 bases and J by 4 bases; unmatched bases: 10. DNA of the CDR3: TGCGCCAGCAGCCACGAATACCGGGACAGGGTATACAATGAGCAGTTCTTC. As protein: CASSHEYRDRVYNEQFF.

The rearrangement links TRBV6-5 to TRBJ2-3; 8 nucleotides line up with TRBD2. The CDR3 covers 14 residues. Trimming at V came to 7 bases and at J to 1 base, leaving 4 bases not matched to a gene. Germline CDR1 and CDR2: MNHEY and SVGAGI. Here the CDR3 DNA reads TGTGCCAGCAATCGAGCGGGGGGCACAGATACGCAGTATTTT. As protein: CASNRAGGTDTQYF.

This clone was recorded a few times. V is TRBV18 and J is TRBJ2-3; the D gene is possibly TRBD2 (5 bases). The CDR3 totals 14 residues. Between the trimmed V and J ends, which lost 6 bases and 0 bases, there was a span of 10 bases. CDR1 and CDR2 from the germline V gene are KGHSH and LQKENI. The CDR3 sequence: CASSVASSTDTQYF. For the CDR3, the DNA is TGTGCCAGCTCCGTAGCGTCTAGCACAGATACGCAGTATTTT.

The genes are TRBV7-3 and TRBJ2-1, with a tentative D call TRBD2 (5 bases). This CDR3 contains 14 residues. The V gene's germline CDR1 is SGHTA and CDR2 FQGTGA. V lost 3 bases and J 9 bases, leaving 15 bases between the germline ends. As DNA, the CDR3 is TGTGCCAGCAGCTTGAATTCCCTAGGGAGTGAGCAGTTCTTC. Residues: CASSLNSLGSEQFF.

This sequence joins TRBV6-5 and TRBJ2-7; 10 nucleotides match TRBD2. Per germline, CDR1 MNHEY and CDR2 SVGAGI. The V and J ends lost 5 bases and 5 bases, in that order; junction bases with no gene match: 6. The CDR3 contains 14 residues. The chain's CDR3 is CASSPTGTSDEQYF. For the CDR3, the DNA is TGTGCCAGCAGTCCAACCGGGACTAGCGACGAGCAGTACTTC.

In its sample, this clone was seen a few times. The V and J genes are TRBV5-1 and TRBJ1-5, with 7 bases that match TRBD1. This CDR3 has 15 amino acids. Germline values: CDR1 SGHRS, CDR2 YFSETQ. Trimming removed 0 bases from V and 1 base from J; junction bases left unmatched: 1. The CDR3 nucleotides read TGCGCCAGCAGCTTGGGGGGACAGAGCAATCAGCCCCAGCATTTT. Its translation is CASSLGGQSNQPQHF. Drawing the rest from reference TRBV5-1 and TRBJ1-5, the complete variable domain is KAGVTQTPRYLIKTRGQQVTLSCSPISGHRSVSWYQQTPGQGLQFLFEYFSETQRNKGNFPGRFSGRQFSNSRSEMNVSTLELGDSALYLCASSLGGQSNQPQHFGDGTRLSIL.

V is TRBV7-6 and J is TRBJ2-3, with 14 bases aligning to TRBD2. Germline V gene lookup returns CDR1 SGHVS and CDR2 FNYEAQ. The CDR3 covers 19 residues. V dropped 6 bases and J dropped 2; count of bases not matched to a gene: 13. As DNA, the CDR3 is TGTGCCAGCAGTTTTCCCCGGGGGACTAGCGGGGGTCCCACAGATACGCAGTATTTT. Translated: CASSFPRGTSGGPTDTQYF.

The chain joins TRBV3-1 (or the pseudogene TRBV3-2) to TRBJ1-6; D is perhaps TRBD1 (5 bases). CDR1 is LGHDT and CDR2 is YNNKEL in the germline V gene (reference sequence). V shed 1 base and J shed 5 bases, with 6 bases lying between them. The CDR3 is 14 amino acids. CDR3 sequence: CASSQVGHNSPLHF. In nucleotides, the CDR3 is TGTGCCAGCAGCCAAGTGGGGCATAATTCACCCCTCCACTTT.

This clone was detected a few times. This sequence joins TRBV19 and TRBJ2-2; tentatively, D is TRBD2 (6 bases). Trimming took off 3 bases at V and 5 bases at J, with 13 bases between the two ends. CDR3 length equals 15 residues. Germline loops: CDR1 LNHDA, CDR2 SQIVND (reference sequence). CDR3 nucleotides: TGTGCCAGTAGTATCCCGGGACTTGGAACCGGGGAGCTGTTTTTT. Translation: CASSIPGLGTGELFF.

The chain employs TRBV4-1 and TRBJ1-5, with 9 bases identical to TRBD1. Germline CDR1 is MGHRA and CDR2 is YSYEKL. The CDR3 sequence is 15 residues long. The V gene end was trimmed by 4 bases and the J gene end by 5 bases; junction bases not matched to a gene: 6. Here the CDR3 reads CASSLGQGRDQPQHF. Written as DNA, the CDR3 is TGCGCCAGCAGCCTGGGACAGGGTCGGGATCAGCCCCAGCATTTT.

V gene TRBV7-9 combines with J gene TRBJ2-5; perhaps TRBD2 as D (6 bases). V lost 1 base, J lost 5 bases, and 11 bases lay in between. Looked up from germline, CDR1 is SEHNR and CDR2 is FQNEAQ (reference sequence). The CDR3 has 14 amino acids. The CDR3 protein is CASSLVGTGETQYF. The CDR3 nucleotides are TGTGCCAGCAGCTTAGTAGGGACTGGTGAGACCCAGTACTTC. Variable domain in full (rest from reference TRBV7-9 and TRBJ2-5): DTGVSQNPRHKITKRGQNVTFRCDPISEHNRLYWYRQTLGQGPEFLTYFQNEAQLEKSRLLSDRFSAERPKGSFSTLEIQRTEQGDSAMYLCASSLVGTGETQYFGPGTRLLVL.

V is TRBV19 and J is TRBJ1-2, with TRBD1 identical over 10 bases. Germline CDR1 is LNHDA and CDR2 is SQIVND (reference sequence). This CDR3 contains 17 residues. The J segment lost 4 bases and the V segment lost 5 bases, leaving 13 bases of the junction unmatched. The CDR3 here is CASSVTGGGYRGYGYTF. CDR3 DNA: TGTGCCAGTAGTGTGACAGGGGGCGGCTATCGGGGCTATGGCTACACCTTC.

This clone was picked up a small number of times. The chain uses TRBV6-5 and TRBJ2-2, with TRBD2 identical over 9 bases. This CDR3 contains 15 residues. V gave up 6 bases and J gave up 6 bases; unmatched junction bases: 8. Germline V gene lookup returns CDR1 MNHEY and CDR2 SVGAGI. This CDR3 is CASRRRGGRPGELFF. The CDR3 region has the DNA TGTGCCAGCAGGCGGCGGGGGGGCCGCCCCGGGGAGCTGTTTTTT.

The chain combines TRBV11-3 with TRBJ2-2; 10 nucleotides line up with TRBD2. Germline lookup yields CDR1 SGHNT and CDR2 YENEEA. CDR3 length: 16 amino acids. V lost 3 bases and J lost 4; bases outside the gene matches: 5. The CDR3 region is CASSFSGGATTGELFF. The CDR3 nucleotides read TGTGCCAGCAGCTTCAGCGGGGGGGCCACCACCGGGGAGCTGTTTTTT.